The 3 T cell receptor beta chains presented below share a single source sample, sequenced in a study of CD8 T cells in ankylosing spondylitis. TCRdb recomputed calls from the 5' RACE reads with MiXCR, one row per CDR3 protein. In the table there are about 110,000 distinct CDR3 sequences, approximately 25% of which are singletons. Sequenced input: synovial fluid, either unsorted or a sorted T cell fraction (not recorded which). The source is a male donor with ankylosing spondylitis.

A few counts support this clonotype. This chain joins TRBV9 and TRBJ1-4; TRBD1 aligns across 8 bases. Germline CDR1 and CDR2: SGDLS and YYNGEE. After removal of 3 bases from V and 8 bases from J, the junction contained 6 bases not matched to a gene. CDR3 length equals 14 residues. CDR3 loop: CASSAQGGNEKLFF. CDR3 in DNA: TGTGCCAGCAGCGCACAGGGGGGAAACGAAAAACTGTTTTTT.

The chain combines TRBV6-1 with TRBJ1-5, with D maybe TRBD1 (6 bases). CDR3 size: 14 residues. The V end lost 6 bases, the J end lost 3 bases, and 12 bases lay between the germline ends. Germline lookup yields CDR1 MNHNS and CDR2 SASEGT. For the CDR3, the DNA is TGTGCCAGCAGGCCCACAGGGCACAATCAGCCCCAGCATTTT. Translating gives CASRPTGHNQPQHF.

There are a few counts of this clonotype. The chain recombines TRBV18 with TRBJ2-7; D might be TRBD1 (6 bases). The germline V and J ends were trimmed by 5 bases and 4 bases, with 12 bases remaining between them. Germline CDR1 is KGHSH and CDR2 is LQKENI. The CDR3 is 13 residues long. CDR3 region: CASSDGTTYEQYF. Written as DNA, the CDR3 is TGTGCCAGCTCAGACGGGACAACATACGAGCAGTACTTC.